The clone carrying this T cell receptor beta chain was detected a few times. Its antigen is as yet unknown. CDR1 and CDR2 from the germline V gene are MGHRA and YSYEKL. Trimming took 0 bases from V and 1 from J, leaving 20 bases between them. The CDR3 loop spans 19 amino acids. This specimen belongs to a study of identical twins. General study results and limits: For zero-insertion analyses, partial confounding could come from invariant MAIT and iNKT cells. While abundant cord blood beta clonotypes carried fewer insertions, memory repertoires showed no such pattern.

Unique molecular identifiers were present on the cDNA, and a universal primer site came from template switching. Each CDR3 protein is one row after TCRdb ran MiXCR on the 5' RACE reads. The repertoire consists of hundreds of thousands of distinct CDR3 sequences, with around 8.3% occurring once and the leading ten covering roughly 0.9%. These same records also appear under a second study, on yellow fever vaccine responses in identical twins.

The receptor's source is a young woman in good health. The sample taken for sequencing was PBMCs. The chain carries TRBV4-1 and TRBJ2-3; D remains unclear. CDR3 bases: TGCGCCAGCAGCCAAGATCCCTGTGTTGCGTGTACCCGCACAGATACGCAGTATTTT. This sequence encodes CASSQDPCVACTRTDTQYF.